The 13 T cell receptor beta chains below come from one sample, sequenced in a study of T cell changes during pregnancy in multiple sclerosis. Data came from immunoSEQ multiplex PCR; TCRdb stores just in-frame clones and leaves some out. Among some 71,000 clones listed, about nine tenths were seen once. The sequences come from peripheral blood, collected in the third trimester of pregnancy. The receptors stem from a female donor with multiple sclerosis, enrolled in a pregnancy study.

Concerning this clone: One junction end disagrees with the germline gene, perhaps due to a read error. The V call is TRBV7-7, the J call TRBJ2-4; a possible D gene is TRBD2 (6 bases). Germline V gene data show CDR1 as SSHAT and CDR2 as FNYEAQ (reference sequence). The length of the CDR3 is 14 residues. The CDR3 loop reads CASSSTSSKNIQYF. The CDR3 region has the DNA TGTGCTAGCAGCTCCACTAGCTCCAAAAACATTCAGTACTTC.

The chain employs TRBV5-1 and TRBJ2-5, with TRBD2 matching 8 bases. V was pared by 0 bases and J by 5 bases, with 3 bases of the junction left unmatched. This CDR3 is 14 amino acids long. Looked up from germline, CDR1 is SGHRS and CDR2 is YFSETQ. CDR3 residues: CASSLAPGGETQYF. CDR3 in DNA: TGCGCCAGCAGCTTGGCCCCGGGAGGGGAGACCCAGTACTTC.

The chain carries TRBV7-9 and TRBJ1-4; weak D call: TRBD1 (6 bases). Trimming stripped 5 bases from V and 0 bases from J, with 7 bases between. The CDR3 is made up of 14 amino acids. CDR1 SEHNR and CDR2 FQNEAQ come from the germline V gene (reference sequence). CDR3 DNA sequence: TGTGCCAGCAGCCGGACAGCAACTAATGAAAAACTGTTTTTT. This translates into CASSRTATNEKLFF.

The gene calls are TRBV4-2 and TRBJ1-2; D is uncertain. From germline, CDR1 is LGHNA and CDR2 YNFKEQ. The CDR3 length is 13 residues. Trimming cost V 2 bases and J 6 bases, with 10 bases left between them. As DNA, the CDR3 is TGTGCCAGCAGCCAACGGGGAGCGAATGGCTACACCTTC. Translating it yields CASSQRGANGYTF.

In its sample, this clone was seen once. The V call is TRBV27, the J call TRBJ2-5; TRBD1 matches at 9 bases. This CDR3 has 15 residues. The V and J ends lost 6 bases and 9 bases, in that order; junction bases with no gene match: 14. Looked up from germline, CDR1 is MNHEY and CDR2 is SMNVEV (reference sequence). The DNA of the CDR3 is TGTGCCAGCAGAAGGGGATCGGGACAGGGAACGGCCCAGTACTTC. It specifies CASRRGSGQGTAQYF.

The chain employs TRBV11-3 and TRBJ1-1, with TRBD1 identical over 8 bases. The CDR3 length is 15 residues. The V segment lost 5 bases and the J segment 0 bases; nucleotides outside the gene matches: 5. Germline V gene data show CDR1 as SGHNT and CDR2 as YENEEA. The CDR3 bases are TGTGCCAGCAGCGCCGGACAGGGATTGAACACTGAAGCTTTCTTT. The encoded protein is CASSAGQGLNTEAFF.

V and J are TRBV5-1 and TRBJ1-1; D is uncertain. Germline assignment: CDR1 SGHRS and CDR2 YFSETQ. Trimming stripped 1 base from V and 4 bases from J, with 17 bases between. The CDR3 runs to 16 residues. The CDR3 sequence is CASSLSAGLSGTEAFF. DNA of the CDR3: TGCGCCAGCAGCTTGTCGGCGGGTCTGAGTGGCACTGAAGCTTTCTTT. Together with reference TRBV5-1 and TRBJ1-1, the CDR3 gives the full variable domain: KAGVTQTPRYLIKTRGQQVTLSCSPISGHRSVSWYQQTPGQGLQFLFEYFSETQRNKGNFPGRFSGRQFSNSRSEMNVSTLELGDSALYLCASSLSAGLSGTEAFFGQGTRLTVV.

This clone was counted a single time. J is TRBJ1-1 and V is TRBV6-1; 7 nucleotides align to TRBD1. The CDR3 loop spans 15 amino acids. Germline V gene data show CDR1 as MNHNS and CDR2 as SASEGT. The V gene end was trimmed by 2 bases and the J gene end by 4 bases; junction bases not matched to a gene: 7. Written as DNA, the CDR3 is TGTGCCAGCAGTGAATCGGCAGGGGGGAGCACTGAAGCTTTCTTT. As protein: CASSESAGGSTEAFF.

To note about this clone: The junction departs from germline at one end; a sequencing error may be responsible. This chain connects TRBV6-5 to TRBJ2-7; 7 bases match TRBD1. The CDR3 is 14 amino acids. Germline lookup yields CDR1 MNHEY and CDR2 SVGAGI. The CDR3 sequence is CASRPRDRPYKQYF. The CDR3 region has the DNA TGTGCCAGCAGACCCCGGGACAGACCCTACAAGCAGTACTTC.

The gene calls are TRBV5-1 and TRBJ2-7; TRBD1 matches 7 bases. This CDR3 comprises 14 residues. V lost 2 bases, J lost 2 bases, and 4 bases stayed unmatched. CDR1 and CDR2 from the germline V gene are SGHRS and YFSETQ. CDR3 residues: CASSFTGATYEQYF. CDR3 DNA sequence: TGCGCCAGCAGCTTTACAGGGGCGACCTACGAGCAGTACTTC.

The V and J genes are TRBV7-3 and TRBJ1-2; tentative D call: TRBD1 (6 bases). V dropped 5 bases and J dropped 1 base, with 11 bases sitting between them. CDR1 and CDR2 from the germline V gene are SGHTA and FQGTGA. This CDR3 region has 14 residues. The CDR3 loop is CASSPTGNNYGYTF. The CDR3 DNA is TGTGCCAGCAGCCCTACAGGGAATAACTATGGCTACACCTTC.

This clone was detected many times. The rearrangement uses TRBV11-2 and TRBJ1-1, with 7 bases aligning to TRBD1. This CDR3 comprises 15 residues. The V and J ends lost 5 bases and 0 bases, in that order; junction bases with no gene match: 6. The germline V gene encodes CDR1 SGHAT and CDR2 FQNNGV. The CDR3 here is CASSPLTGMNTEAFF. The CDR3 DNA is TGTGCCAGCAGCCCCCTGACAGGGATGAACACTGAAGCTTTCTTT.

The V and J genes are TRBV5-1 and TRBJ1-2; D call uncertain. This CDR3 has 14 amino acids. V was trimmed by 0 bases and J by 4 bases, leaving 10 bases between them. CDR1 and CDR2 (germline): SGHRS, YFSETQ. The CDR3 DNA sequence: TGCGCCAGCAGCTTGGGGTCTGGCGGCTATGGCTACACCTTC. Its protein is CASSLGSGGYGYTF.